The next 29 T cell receptor beta chains were all read from a single sample in a study of OX40 agonist ivuxolimab in advanced cancers. Here immunoSEQ multiplex PCR was the method, and the copy in TCRdb shows in-frame clones only, minus some. The sample gives roughly 13,000 clones, approximately 93% of which show up once; approximately 23% is in the top ten. Specimen: CD4+ or CD8+ T cells sorted from blood, collected in a trial of the OX40 agonist ivuxolimab. The receptors originated from an adult with an advanced solid tumor such as melanoma, head and neck, liver or kidney cancer.

The genes are TRBV6-5 and TRBJ1-2, with D perhaps matching TRBD1 (6 bases). The CDR3 runs 14 residues. Trimming removed 5 bases at V and 9 bases at J, with 19 bases between. CDR1 and CDR2 from the germline V gene are MNHEY and SVGAGI. The CDR3: CASSPGHGEGSYTF. In DNA, the CDR3 is TGTGCCAGCAGTCCGGGACACGGGGAGGGAAGCTACACCTTC.

The J gene is TRBJ1-3, the V gene TRBV5-4, with 9 nucleotides matching TRBD1. CDR1 and CDR2 from the germline V gene are SGHNT and YYREEE (reference sequence). V lost 4 bases to trimming and J lost 4 bases; unmatched junction nucleotides: 6. There are 15 residues in the CDR3. In DNA, the CDR3 is TGTGCCAGCAGCCCGGACAGGGGAGTAGGAAACACCATATATTTT. Protein: CASSPDRGVGNTIYF.

The V gene is TRBV7-6, the J gene TRBJ1-1; D is unclear. This CDR3 spans 15 amino acids. Germline V gene lookup returns CDR1 SGHVS and CDR2 FNYEAQ. V was cut by 1 base and J by 0 bases, with 9 bases left in between. Here the CDR3 DNA reads TGTGCCAGCAGCTTAGAGGTATCGATGAACACTGAAGCTTTCTTT. This encodes CASSLEVSMNTEAFF.

The chain combines TRBV4-1 with TRBJ2-7; D not resolved. CDR1 is MGHRA and CDR2 is YSYEKL in the germline V gene. The CDR3 contains 13 residues. The V and J ends lost 3 bases and 0 bases respectively, with 6 bases between them. Here the CDR3 reads CASSHTTSYEQYF. CDR3 nucleotide sequence: TGCGCCAGCAGCCACACAACCTCCTACGAGCAGTACTTC.

The rearrangement uses TRBV27 and TRBJ2-5; D remains ambiguous. With 1 base removed from V and 0 bases from J, the gap between germline ends came to 9 bases. Per the germline V gene, CDR1 is MNHEY and CDR2 is SMNVEV (reference sequence). CDR3 length: 15 residues. CDR3 sequence (DNA): TGTGCCAGCAGTTTATGGTCCGGTAACCAAGAGACCCAGTACTTC. This translates into CASSLWSGNQETQYF.

The V and J genes are TRBV27 and TRBJ1-1, with D maybe TRBD1 (5 bases). Germline V gene sequence: CDR1 MNHEY, CDR2 SMNVEV (reference sequence). The germline V and J ends were trimmed by 5 bases and 4 bases, with 23 bases remaining between them. This CDR3 region has 17 residues. For the CDR3, the DNA is TGTGCCAGCAGTCTCTCCGGGACCCCATTGTTGTCCACTGAAGCTTTCTTT. This translates into CASSLSGTPLLSTEAFF.

V is TRBV18 and J is TRBJ2-1; D unresolved. From germline, CDR1 is KGHSH and CDR2 LQKENI. This CDR3 region has 14 residues. V lost 3 bases and J 3 bases, leaving 9 bases between the germline ends. This CDR3 is CASSPVGIYNEQFF. The DNA for the CDR3 is TGTGCCAGCTCACCGGTGGGGATCTACAATGAGCAGTTCTTC.

J is TRBJ1-2 and V is TRBV19, with TRBD1 identical over 7 bases. CDR1 and CDR2 from the germline V gene are LNHDA and SQIVND (reference sequence). Trimming at V came to 1 base and at J to 0 bases, leaving 5 bases not matched to a gene. This CDR3 contains 16 residues. The CDR3 is CASSIVYRGPNYGYTF. The CDR3 DNA sequence: TGTGCCAGTAGTATAGTCTACAGGGGTCCTAACTATGGCTACACCTTC.

The V and J genes are TRBV6-5 and TRBJ2-1; 11 positions match TRBD2. The length of the CDR3 is 16 residues. Trimming removed 1 base from V and 3 bases from J; junction bases left unmatched: 2. CDR1 is MNHEY, CDR2 SVGAGI, per germline. The CDR3 spells CASSYLAGGYYNEQFF. CDR3 DNA sequence: TGTGCCAGCAGTTACTTAGCGGGAGGGTACTACAATGAGCAGTTCTTC.

The chain is built from TRBV2 and TRBJ1-1; TRBD1 aligns across 11 bases. V dropped 1 base and J dropped 3; count of bases not matched to a gene: 1. The CDR3 has 15 residues. Germline lookup yields CDR1 SNHLY and CDR2 FYNNEI. DNA of the CDR3: TGTGCCAGCAGTGAAGGGACAGGGGGCTACACTGAAGCTTTCTTT. This gives the protein CASSEGTGGYTEAFF.

This rearrangement joins TRBV13 to TRBJ2-3, with 11 bases aligning to TRBD2. The germline V gene encodes CDR1 PRHDT and CDR2 FYEKMQ (reference sequence). CDR3 length equals 16 residues. V trimming: 5 bases; J trimming: 3 bases; junction bases outside the gene matches: 7. CDR3 protein: CASSQNLAGGTDTQYF. CDR3 sequence (DNA): TGTGCCAGCAGCCAAAACCTAGCGGGAGGTACAGATACGCAGTATTTT.

This clone was picked up one time. This rearrangement joins TRBV19 to TRBJ1-1; TRBD1 aligns across 8 bases. Unmatched junction bases numbered 6, after V lost 9 bases and J lost 3 bases. Germline CDR1 LNHDA, CDR2 SQIVND (reference sequence). The CDR3 loop spans 13 amino acids. The CDR3: CASDRGWYTEAFF. The DNA of the CDR3 is TGTGCCAGCGACAGGGGATGGTACACTGAAGCTTTCTTT.

V is TRBV19 and J is TRBJ2-3; the D is unclear. The CDR3 length is 12 residues. Germline CDR1 reads LNHDA; CDR2 reads SQIVND (reference sequence). Trimming shortened V by 8 bases and J by 11 bases, and 17 bases separated the two germline ends. In DNA form, the CDR3 reads TGTGCCAGTCTAGGAATTTCTGGGGAGCAGTATTTT. Amino acids: CASLGISGEQYF.

The chain couples TRBV4-3 to TRBJ2-3; D tentatively fits TRBD1 or TRBD2 (7 bases each). Germline CDR1 is LGHNA and CDR2 is YSLEER. V gave up 0 bases and J gave up 11 bases, with 18 bases separating them. This CDR3 is built from 15 residues. The CDR3 spells CASSQETGRGGRQYF. The CDR3, as DNA: TGCGCCAGCAGCCAAGAGACAGGGAGGGGGGGACGGCAGTATTTT.

This chain uses TRBV5-1 with TRBJ1-1, with 10 bases identical to TRBD1. V was pared by 5 bases and J by 0 bases, with 19 bases of the junction left unmatched. Germline assignment: CDR1 SGHRS and CDR2 YFSETQ. There are 20 residues in the CDR3. The CDR3 nucleotides read TGCGCCAGCAGTCGCACCTCCCGGGACAGGGGAATTGTCGTGAACACTGAAGCTTTCTTT. Translation: CASSRTSRDRGIVVNTEAFF. Full variable domain (missing parts from reference TRBV5-1 and TRBJ1-1): KAGVTQTPRYLIKTRGQQVTLSCSPISGHRSVSWYQQTPGQGLQFLFEYFSETQRNKGNFPGRFSGRQFSNSRSEMNVSTLELGDSALYLCASSRTSRDRGIVVNTEAFFGQGTRLTVV.

The V call is TRBV10-2, the J call TRBJ2-7, with D maybe TRBD1 (5 bases). The V gene's germline CDR1 is WSHSY and CDR2 SAAADI. The V and J ends lost 5 bases and 2 bases respectively, with 13 bases between them. This CDR3 comprises 14 residues. The CDR3 spells CASSSGNKAYEQYF. CDR3 bases: TGCGCCAGCAGTTCAGGGAATAAGGCCTACGAGCAGTACTTC.

The genes are TRBV6-5 and TRBJ2-3; D gene ambiguous. V gave up 0 bases and J gave up 3 bases, with 10 bases separating them. The CDR3 runs 15 residues. CDR1 is MNHEY, CDR2 SVGAGI, per germline. The CDR3, as DNA: TGTGCCAGCAGTTACTCCCCTCTGGGGACAGATACGCAGTATTTT. It translates to CASSYSPLGTDTQYF.

This chain connects TRBV5-1 to TRBJ1-2; D is unclear. Trimming cost V 5 bases and J 6 bases, with 17 bases left between them. CDR1 and CDR2 (germline): SGHRS, YFSETQ. The CDR3 sequence is 14 residues long. CDR3 protein: CASRDSGGSDGYTF. CDR3 in DNA: TGCGCCAGCAGAGACTCAGGAGGAAGTGATGGCTACACCTTC. Looking up the rest from reference TRBV5-1 and TRBJ1-2 gives the full variable domain: KAGVTQTPRYLIKTRGQQVTLSCSPISGHRSVSWYQQTPGQGLQFLFEYFSETQRNKGNFPGRFSGRQFSNSRSEMNVSTLELGDSALYLCASRDSGGSDGYTFGSGTRLTVV.

The genes are TRBV27 and TRBJ2-1, with TRBD2 matching 12 bases. This CDR3 region has 16 residues. The germline V gene encodes CDR1 MNHEY and CDR2 SMNVEV (reference sequence). The ends lost 4 bases at V and 8 bases at J; junction bases unmatched: 9. CDR3 sequence (DNA): TGTGCCAGCAGTTCCGCGACTAGCGGGAGCCCCGATGAGCAGTTCTTC. Its translation is CASSSATSGSPDEQFF.

This clone was recorded only once. J is TRBJ2-3 and V is TRBV27; D is unresolved. The CDR3 spans 16 residues. Germline V lookup: CDR1 MNHEY, CDR2 SMNVEV (reference sequence). The germline V and J ends were trimmed by 0 bases and 0 bases, with 10 bases remaining between them. Written as DNA, the CDR3 is TGTGCCAGCAGTTTATCGGCCTTTGTGAGCACAGATACGCAGTATTTT. Amino acids: CASSLSAFVSTDTQYF.

This clone was recorded once. CDR3 coding DNA: TGCGCCAGCAGCTCGGGGGACAGGTTAAGCTCAGATACGCAGTATTTT. Protein product: CASSSGDRLSSDTQYF. The chain uses TRBV5-1 and TRBJ2-3; 8 bases are shared with TRBD1. Germline V CDR1 and CDR2: SGHRS, YFSETQ. Trimming at V came to 3 bases and at J to 4 bases, leaving 10 bases not matched to a gene. This CDR3 contains 16 residues.

V is TRBV14 and J is TRBJ2-7, with TRBD1 as a possible D gene (6 bases). Germline V gene sequence: CDR1 SGHDN, CDR2 FVKESK. Trimming stripped 1 base from V and 3 bases from J, with 10 bases between. The CDR3 contains 14 residues. The CDR3 loop is CASSQVAGVYEQYF. The CDR3 DNA reads as TGTGCCAGCAGCCAAGTGGCAGGGGTCTACGAGCAGTACTTC.

This chain links TRBV27 with TRBJ2-1, with D possibly matching TRBD1 (6 bases). In germline, CDR1 is MNHEY, CDR2 SMNVEV (reference sequence). The CDR3 contains 11 residues. Trimming left V 5 bases short and J 10 bases short, with 9 bases between. The CDR3 coding sequence is TGTGCCAGCAGTAGTGGACAGGAGCAGTTCTTC. Its protein product is CASSSGQEQFF.

The V and J genes are TRBV6-5 and TRBJ2-1; D remains unclear. The V and J ends lost 0 bases and 7 bases respectively, with 7 bases between them. The CDR3 spans 13 residues. Germline loops: CDR1 MNHEY, CDR2 SVGAGI. CDR3 in DNA: TGTGCCAGCAGTTACTCCGTTACGAATGAGCAGTTCTTC. This sequence encodes CASSYSVTNEQFF.

This chain connects TRBV5-5 to TRBJ2-3, with 12 bases lining up with TRBD1. CDR1 is SGHKS and CDR2 is YYEKEE in the germline V gene (reference sequence). CDR3 length: 16 residues. V was pared by 2 bases and J by 3 bases, with 4 bases of the junction left unmatched. CDR3 sequence (DNA): TGTGCCAGCAGCTTCGAGGGACAGGGGGCGACAGATACGCAGTATTTT. It codes for CASSFEGQGATDTQYF.

This clone appeared a single time. V and J are TRBV10-2 and TRBJ1-2; 7 bases fit TRBD1. The J segment lost 4 bases and the V segment lost 3 bases, leaving 5 bases of the junction unmatched. The CDR3 covers 14 residues. CDR1 is WSHSY and CDR2 is SAAADI in the germline V gene. CDR3 sequence reads: CASSDVGQLYGYTF. DNA for the CDR3: TGCGCCAGCAGTGACGTGGGACAGCTCTATGGCTACACCTTC.

The gene calls are TRBV27 and TRBJ2-7; 7 positions agree with TRBD1. V shed 6 bases and J 0 bases; nucleotides not matched to a gene: 5. This CDR3 is 14 amino acids long. Germline V lookup: CDR1 MNHEY, CDR2 SMNVEV (reference sequence). This CDR3 is CASRKDRDSYEQYF. CDR3 in DNA: TGTGCCAGCAGAAAAGACAGGGACTCCTACGAGCAGTACTTC.

V gene TRBV19 combines with J gene TRBJ2-3; D tentatively fits TRBD1 or TRBD2 (5 bases each). CDR1 LNHDA and CDR2 SQIVND come from the germline V gene (reference sequence). The CDR3 is 11 residues long. V gave up 10 bases and J gave up 4 bases, with 9 bases separating them. This CDR3 reads CATRGADTQYF. CDR3 coding DNA: TGTGCCACCCGAGGGGCAGATACGCAGTATTTT.

The V and J genes are TRBV20-1 and TRBJ2-7; possible D gene TRBD2, 5 bases. CDR1 is DFQATT, CDR2 SNEGSKA, per germline (reference sequence). The V end lost 2 bases, the J end lost 5 bases, and 7 bases lay between the germline ends. The CDR3 contains 11 residues. The CDR3 nucleotides are TGCAGTGCTAGATCCGGGAACGAGCAGTACTTC. Its protein product is CSARSGNEQYF.